Listed here are 4 T cell receptor beta chains from one sample, sequenced in a study of post-analysis software for immune sequencing data. These receptors lack a known antigen. TCR beta cDNA libraries included unique molecular identifiers. One entry per CDR3 protein, called by TCRdb with MiXCR from the PCR reads. This sample carries under 200,000 distinct CDR3 sequences, approximately 28% of them seen once, and the ten largest clones take 3.4%. Study-wide results and caveats: About 5 TRBV segments were significantly more frequent in patients than in controls. TRBV5-6, TRBV5-1 and TRBV20-1 were among these segments.

Sequenced input: blood. The receptors stem from a girl aged 2-17 years with multiple sclerosis.

On this clonotype itself: One junction end does not reproduce the germline sequence, and a read error may be involved. The chain employs TRBV20-1 and TRBJ1-6; tentative D call: TRBD1 (5 bases). Germline V lookup: CDR1 DFQATT, CDR2 SNEGSKA (reference sequence). The CDR3 covers 15 residues. The CDR3, as DNA: TGCAGTGCTAGAGTACAGGACCGAAATAATTCACCCCCCCACTTT. It specifies CSARVQDRNNSPPHF.

A word on this clonotype: A much more abundant neighbour one base away suggests this may be a read error. The chain employs TRBV4-1 and TRBJ1-1; 7 nucleotides agree with TRBD1. The CDR3 covers 15 residues. Trimming took 2 bases from V and 6 from J; bases not matched to a gene: 9. In germline, CDR1 is MGHRA, CDR2 YSYEKL. The CDR3 here is CASSQNDRDASEAFF. The CDR3 DNA follows: TGCGCCAGCAGCCAAAATGACAGGGATGCCTCTGAAGCTTTCTTT.

Many counts were recorded for this clonotype. The gene calls are TRBV12-3 or TRBV12-4 and TRBJ2-1; D call uncertain. Trimming left V 1 base short and J 0 bases short, with 7 bases between. This CDR3 has 15 residues. The CDR3 region is CASSLGLSSYNEQFF. In DNA form, the CDR3 reads TGTGCCAGCAGTTTAGGACTTAGCTCCTACAATGAGCAGTTCTTC.

On this clonotype itself: Germline is not matched at one junction end, which may reflect a read error. This rearrangement joins TRBV12-3 or TRBV12-4 to TRBJ1-3, with no clear D. The length of the CDR3 is 14 residues. This CDR3 is CASSLWRPGNIIYF. The CDR3 DNA sequence: TGTGCCAGCAGTTTGTGGCGGCCCGGAAACATCATATATTTT.